One sample yielded the 14 T cell receptor beta chains listed below, sequenced in a study of blood T cell repertoires in COVID-19. TCRdb's table, derived via immunoSEQ multiplex PCR, lists solely in-frame clones and lacks some. Of roughly 120,000 clones listed, 88% are singletons. The sequenced sample was peripheral blood. The origin of the receptors is a woman between 45 and 65 years old with acute or convalescent COVID-19.

V gene TRBV19 combines with J gene TRBJ2-3, with D tentatively TRBD1 (6 bases). This CDR3 spans 15 amino acids. V was trimmed by 4 bases and J by 0 bases, leaving 11 bases between them. CDR1 is LNHDA and CDR2 is SQIVND in the germline V gene (reference sequence). The CDR3 spells CASSRQTGSTDTQYF. The DNA for the CDR3 is TGTGCCAGTAGTAGACAAACAGGGAGCACAGATACGCAGTATTTT.

The rearrangement joins TRBV7-2 to TRBJ2-3; D remains ambiguous. V was trimmed by 3 bases and J by 5 bases, leaving 9 bases between them. Per the germline V gene, CDR1 is SGHTA and CDR2 is FQGNSA. The CDR3 is made up of 13 amino acids. CDR3 nucleotide sequence: TGTGCCAGCAGCTTCGCCGCGGTAGATACGCAGTATTTT. It translates to CASSFAAVDTQYF.

The chain combines TRBV6-1 with TRBJ2-1, with D perhaps matching TRBD2 (6 bases). Germline assignment: CDR1 MNHNS and CDR2 SASEGT. Trimming stripped 3 bases from V and 0 bases from J, with 21 bases between. This CDR3 spans 19 amino acids. CDR3 sequence reads: CASSEEWLGRGFSYNEQFF. In nucleotides, the CDR3 is TGTGCCAGCAGTGAGGAGTGGCTAGGGCGGGGTTTCTCCTACAATGAGCAGTTCTTC.

The chain joins TRBV24-1 to TRBJ2-3; the match to TRBD1 covers 7 bases. The CDR3 spans 16 residues. V shed 4 bases and J 1 base; nucleotides not matched to a gene: 7. Germline V lookup: CDR1 KGHDR, CDR2 SFDVKD. For the CDR3, the DNA is TGTGCCACCAGTGACAGAAACAGGGGAGGCACAGATACGCAGTATTTT. Residues: CATSDRNRGGTDTQYF.

The V and J genes are TRBV7-8 and TRBJ2-7, with 11 positions matching TRBD2. The ends lost 4 bases at V and 0 bases at J; junction bases unmatched: 8. The CDR3 runs to 17 residues. Germline CDR1 SGHVS, CDR2 FQNEAQ. This CDR3 reads CASSYSLAGGLSYEQYF. Here the CDR3 DNA reads TGTGCCAGCAGCTATTCCCTAGCGGGAGGCCTCTCCTACGAGCAGTACTTC. The full variable domain, with the rest looked up from reference TRBV7-8 and TRBJ2-7, is GAGVSQSPRYKVAKRGQDVALRCDPISGHVSLFWYQQALGQGPEFLTYFQNEAQLDKSGLPSDRFFAERPEGSVSTLKIQRTQQEDSAVYLCASSYSLAGGLSYEQYFGPGTRLTVT.

The genes are TRBV4-1 and TRBJ2-3; the D gene is possibly TRBD1 (6 bases). Germline loops: CDR1 MGHRA, CDR2 YSYEKL. V was cut by 4 bases and J by 5 bases, with 16 bases left in between. The CDR3 contains 15 residues. CDR3 sequence (DNA): TGCGCCAGCAGCCCCCGGGACAAGTCTGGAGATACGCAGTATTTT. As protein: CASSPRDKSGDTQYF.

The genes are TRBV7-2 and TRBJ2-4; tentative D call: TRBD2 (5 bases). CDR3 length: 15 amino acids. The V gene's germline CDR1 is SGHTA and CDR2 FQGNSA. V shed 6 bases and J shed 4 bases, with 16 bases lying between them. CDR3 nucleotides: TGTGCCAGCAGTCGGCAAGGGAGATCTAAAAACATTCAGTACTTC. Translating gives CASSRQGRSKNIQYF.

The rearrangement links TRBV18 to TRBJ1-5; tentatively, D is TRBD1 (5 bases). The CDR3 has 16 residues. Germline loops: CDR1 KGHSH, CDR2 LQKENI. Between the trimmed V and J ends, which lost 4 bases and 7 bases, there was a span of 20 bases. Here the CDR3 reads CASSLAVQAKGQPQHF. CDR3 coding DNA: TGTGCCAGCTCACTTGCGGTACAGGCGAAGGGGCAGCCCCAGCATTTT.

This chain joins TRBV10-2 and TRBJ2-3; TRBD1 agrees at 7 bases. In germline, CDR1 is WSHSY, CDR2 SAAADI. Losses at the gene ends were 8 bases for V and 1 base for J; bases not matched to a gene: 12. CDR3 length equals 16 residues. The CDR3 sequence is CASREGAPYGTDTQYF. CDR3 in DNA: TGCGCCAGCCGAGAGGGGGCCCCTTACGGCACAGATACGCAGTATTTT.

The V call is TRBV28, the J call TRBJ2-7, with 12 bases identical to TRBD1. Trimming cost V 6 bases and J 5 bases; bases outside gene matches: 8. The CDR3 totals 15 residues. The germline V gene has CDR1 MDHEN and CDR2 SYDVKM. CDR3 residues: CASSIYGTGGHEQYF. CDR3 nucleotides: TGTGCCAGCAGCATATATGGGACAGGGGGCCACGAGCAGTACTTC.

The rearrangement uses TRBV27 and TRBJ1-5; D uncertain. CDR1 is MNHEY and CDR2 is SMNVEV in the germline V gene (reference sequence). V lost 2 bases and J lost 0, with 5 bases in between. This CDR3 is 14 amino acids long. The CDR3 DNA reads as TGTGCCAGCAGTTTAGAGGCTAGCAATCAGCCCCAGCATTTT. Translating it yields CASSLEASNQPQHF.

This sequence joins TRBV2 and TRBJ2-7; 7 nucleotides align to TRBD2. The CDR3 is 16 amino acids. CDR1 is SNHLY and CDR2 is FYNNEI in the germline V gene. Unmatched junction bases numbered 10, after V lost 1 base and J lost 4 bases. In DNA, the CDR3 is TGTGCCAGCAGTGAAGGAGATGGCGGGAGCATTTACGAGCAGTACTTC. Translation: CASSEGDGGSIYEQYF.

The chain carries TRBV7-9 and TRBJ1-3; maybe TRBD1 (5 bases). The CDR3 extends over 16 amino acids. Trimming left V 2 bases short and J 0 bases short, with 11 bases between. Germline CDR1 reads SEHNR; CDR2 reads FQNEAQ (reference sequence). The CDR3 DNA follows: TGTGCCAGCAGCTTATGGGGGGGAAGCTCTGGAAACACCATATATTTT. This encodes CASSLWGGSSGNTIYF.

The chain uses TRBV20-1 and TRBJ1-1; no firm D call. With 3 bases removed from V and 7 bases from J, the gap between germline ends came to 12 bases. The CDR3 contains 12 residues. Germline V CDR1 and CDR2: DFQATT, SNEGSKA (reference sequence). The CDR3 protein is CSASREILEAFF. The CDR3 DNA reads TGCAGTGCTAGTCGGGAAATTCTTGAAGCTTTCTTT.